The 10 T cell receptor beta chains below come from one sample, sequenced in a study of shared clonotypes between healthy human individuals. Selected positively for CCR7 and CD45RO-negative, naive CD8 cells excluded terminally differentiated effector memory CD45RA+ cells. Here immunoSEQ multiplex PCR was the method, and the copy in TCRdb shows in-frame clones only, minus some. The data contain more than 2 million clones, 85% to 95% of them singletons. Sequenced input: naive CD8+ T cells from PBMCs. These receptors were taken from a man aged 18 to 29 in good health. Some clones in this sample may be carry-over from other donors' samples.

The gene calls are TRBV7-6 and TRBJ2-7, with 10 bases matching TRBD1. The germline V gene has CDR1 SGHVS and CDR2 FNYEAQ. V shed 2 bases and J 7 bases; nucleotides not matched to a gene: 11. This CDR3 contains 16 residues. CDR3 bases: TGTGCCAGCAGCTTATTAGTGGGGGACAGGGGAAGTGAGCAGTACTTC. It specifies CASSLLVGDRGSEQYF.

To note about this clone: Other nucleotide sequences from this sample produce the same CDR3. The chain employs TRBV27 and TRBJ2-7, with 9 bases aligning to TRBD2. Trimming removed 2 bases from V and 5 bases from J; junction bases left unmatched: 7. Germline V gene data show CDR1 as MNHEY and CDR2 as SMNVEV (reference sequence). The CDR3 loop spans 15 amino acids. The CDR3 sequence is CASSLGSGRFNEQYF. DNA of the CDR3: TGTGCCAGCAGTTTAGGCAGCGGGAGGTTCAACGAGCAGTACTTC.

The chain combines TRBV7-8 with TRBJ1-2; the match to TRBD1 covers 11 bases. With 4 bases clipped from V and 4 bases from J, the junction kept 8 bases outside the gene matches. Germline V gene data show CDR1 as SGHVS and CDR2 as FQNEAQ. This CDR3 spans 16 amino acids. The CDR3 region is CASSSSGQGAFYGYTF. As DNA, the CDR3 is TGTGCCAGCAGCTCCAGTGGACAGGGGGCCTTCTATGGCTACACCTTC.

The chain joins TRBV5-4 to TRBJ2-7; no clear D. This CDR3 has 15 residues. Germline assignment: CDR1 SGHNT and CDR2 YYREEE (reference sequence). Trimming cost V 4 bases and J 2 bases, with 16 bases left between them. The CDR3 loop reads CASSPRPGPTYEQYF. CDR3 bases: TGTGCCAGCAGCCCCCGACCCGGGCCCACCTACGAGCAGTACTTC.

This clone was detected only once. The rearrangement uses TRBV28 and TRBJ1-5; 8 nucleotides line up with TRBD1. J lost 10 bases, V lost 2 bases, and 13 bases had no gene match. This CDR3 has 16 amino acids. The germline V gene encodes CDR1 MDHEN and CDR2 SYDVKM. The CDR3 DNA reads as TGTGCCAGCAGTTTACATGCCGGGACAGGTGGTCGTCCCCAGCATTTT. Its translation: CASSLHAGTGGRPQHF.

The chain employs TRBV7-3 and TRBJ2-3; D is unclear. Per germline, CDR1 SGHTA and CDR2 FQGTGA. This CDR3 has 16 residues. Trimming stripped 4 bases from V and 6 bases from J, with 20 bases between. CDR3 sequence reads: CASSSPPLGEGDTQYF. CDR3 coding DNA: TGTGCCAGCAGCTCGCCCCCTCTCGGTGAAGGGGATACGCAGTATTTT.

This sequence joins TRBV7-3 and TRBJ1-1; D is uncertain. Germline V gene sequence: CDR1 SGHTA, CDR2 FQGTGA. Trimming took 2 bases from V and 5 from J, leaving 9 bases between them. The CDR3 length is 13 residues. The CDR3 nucleotides read TGTGCCAGCAGCTTAGGTGATGGGACTGAAGCTTTCTTT. The encoded protein is CASSLGDGTEAFF.

The genes are TRBV28 and TRBJ1-1; TRBD1 agrees at 10 bases. CDR1 is MDHEN, CDR2 SYDVKM, per germline. There are 13 residues in the CDR3. Trimming removed 6 bases from V and 6 bases from J; junction bases left unmatched: 4. This CDR3 is CASRDRGDSEAFF. The CDR3 nucleotides are TGTGCCAGCAGGGACAGGGGGGACTCTGAAGCTTTCTTT.

The chain combines TRBV11-2 with TRBJ2-3; D not resolved. This CDR3 has 11 amino acids. Trimming shortened V by 5 bases and J by 2 bases, and 2 bases separated the two germline ends. Germline CDR1 and CDR2: SGHAT and FQNNGV. The CDR3 protein is CASSATDTQYF. The DNA of the CDR3 is TGTGCCAGCAGCGCCACAGATACGCAGTATTTT.

The chain combines TRBV10-1 with TRBJ2-3; D perhaps matches TRBD2 (5 bases). The CDR3 runs to 13 residues. Germline V gene lookup returns CDR1 WNHNN and CDR2 SYGVQD (reference sequence). The V end was cut by 0 bases, the J end by 5 bases, with 6 bases between. The CDR3 region is CASSESRVDTQYF. CDR3 nucleotides: TGCGCCAGCAGTGAGTCGAGGGTAGATACGCAGTATTTT.